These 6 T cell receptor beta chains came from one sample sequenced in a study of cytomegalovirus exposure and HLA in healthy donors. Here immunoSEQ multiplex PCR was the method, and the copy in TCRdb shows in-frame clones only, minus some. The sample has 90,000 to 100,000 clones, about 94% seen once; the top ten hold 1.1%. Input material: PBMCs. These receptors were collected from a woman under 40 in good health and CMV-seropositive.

CDR3 in amino acids: CASSLLDYNEQFF. The CDR3, as DNA: TGTGCCAGCAGCTTATTAGACTACAATGAGCAGTTCTTC. The rearrangement uses TRBV7-2 and TRBJ2-1; D ambiguous. Germline V gene lookup returns CDR1 SGHTA and CDR2 FQGNSA. CDR3 size: 13 residues. The V and J ends lost 2 bases and 3 bases respectively, with 5 bases between them.

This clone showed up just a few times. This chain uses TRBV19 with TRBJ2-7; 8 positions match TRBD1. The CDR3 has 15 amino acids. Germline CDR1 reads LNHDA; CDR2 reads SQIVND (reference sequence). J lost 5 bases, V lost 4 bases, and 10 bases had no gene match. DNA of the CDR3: TGTGCCAGTAGTAACCCACAGGGGGTTGTCGACGAGCAGTACTTC. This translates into CASSNPQGVVDEQYF.

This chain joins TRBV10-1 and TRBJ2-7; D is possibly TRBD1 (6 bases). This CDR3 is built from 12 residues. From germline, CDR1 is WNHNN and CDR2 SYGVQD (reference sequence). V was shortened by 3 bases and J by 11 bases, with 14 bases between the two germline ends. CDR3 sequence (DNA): TGCGCCAGCAGTGAAACGGCGGACAGAAAGTACTTC. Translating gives CASSETADRKYF.

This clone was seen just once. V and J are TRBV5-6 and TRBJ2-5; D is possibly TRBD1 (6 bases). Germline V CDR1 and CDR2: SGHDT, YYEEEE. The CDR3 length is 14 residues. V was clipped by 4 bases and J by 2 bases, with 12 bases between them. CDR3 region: CASSPGQFQETQYF. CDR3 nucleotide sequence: TGTGCCAGCAGCCCAGGACAGTTTCAAGAGACCCAGTACTTC.

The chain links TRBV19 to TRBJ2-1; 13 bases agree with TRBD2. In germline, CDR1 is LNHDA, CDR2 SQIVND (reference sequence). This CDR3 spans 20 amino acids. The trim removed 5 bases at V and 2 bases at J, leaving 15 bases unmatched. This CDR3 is CASSGTSGMRRLFPYNEQFF. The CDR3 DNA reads TGTGCCAGTAGTGGGACTAGCGGGATGAGAAGGTTGTTCCCCTACAATGAGCAGTTCTTC.

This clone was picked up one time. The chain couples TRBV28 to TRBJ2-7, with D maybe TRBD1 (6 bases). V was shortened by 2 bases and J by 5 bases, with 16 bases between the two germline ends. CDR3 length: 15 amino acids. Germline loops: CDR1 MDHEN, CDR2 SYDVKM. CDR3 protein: CASSLVVGAGDEQYF. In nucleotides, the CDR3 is TGTGCCAGCAGTTTAGTTGTGGGAGCAGGGGACGAGCAGTACTTC.